This TCR beta chain appears in the sequencing data of a study of shared clonotypes between healthy human individuals. Across the whole study: The study enrolled a couple of women and a few men aged 18 to 49.

The assay was immunoSEQ multiplex PCR, and TCRdb's table has in-frame clones only and misses some. The sample lists about 960,000 clones; 60% to 85% were seen once. Study findings and constraints: Only a few donors were included, so the genetic and exposure-history diversity represented was limited. Shared across a few donors were around 5% of the naive CD4 clonotypes.

To note about this clone: The target antigen is unknown. This same CDR3 is encoded by further DNA sequences in the sample.

CD45RA+ naive and CD45RA-negative memory subsets were separated from CD4+ cells. This CDR3 contains 13 residues. Per germline, CDR1 SGHTA and CDR2 FQGNSA. V lost 2 bases and J lost 0, with 4 bases in between. The origin of this receptor is a man younger than 35 in good health. Source material: memory CD4+ T cells sorted from blood. The subset was: CD45RA-negative fraction. This chain connects TRBV7-2 to TRBJ1-1; unclear D gene. CDR3 in DNA: TGTGCCAGCAGCTTACAGATGAACACTGAAGCTTTCTTT. This gives the protein CASSLQMNTEAFF.